Below are 27 T cell receptor beta chains sequenced from a single sample in a study of blood T cell repertoires in COVID-19. Profiling relied on immunoSEQ multiplex PCR, and the TCRdb table lists in-frame clones only, not all of them. The table has roughly 140,000 clones, about 86% seen once. The sample taken for sequencing was peripheral blood. The receptors originated from a man in his sixties or seventies with acute or convalescent COVID-19.

The V and J genes are TRBV7-2 and TRBJ2-2; 10 nucleotides line up with TRBD2. V lost 2 bases to trimming and J lost 5 bases; unmatched junction nucleotides: 2. Germline values: CDR1 SGHTA, CDR2 FQGNSA. The CDR3 extends over 15 amino acids. The CDR3 DNA reads TGTGCCAGCAGCTTATTGACTAGCGGGACCGGGGAGCTGTTTTTT. Translated: CASSLLTSGTGELFF. The entire variable domain, with the rest obtained from reference TRBV7-2 and TRBJ2-2, is as follows: GAGVSQSPSNKVTEKGKDVELRCDPISGHTALYWYRQSLGQGLEFLIYFQGNSAPDKSGLPSDRFSAERTGGSVSTLTIQRTQQEDSAVYLCASSLLTSGTGELFFGEGSRLTVL.

The V call is TRBV20-1, the J call TRBJ2-3; D possibly corresponds to TRBD1 (6 bases). V was trimmed by 3 bases and J by 3 bases, leaving 22 bases between them. CDR1 is DFQATT, CDR2 SNEGSKA, per germline (reference sequence). The CDR3 loop spans 17 amino acids. CDR3 bases: TGCAGTGCTAGTGGGGGCTCCCTTTTAGCTACAACAGATACGCAGTATTTT. This encodes CSASGGSLLATTDTQYF.

The rearrangement links TRBV28 to TRBJ1-1; D is possibly TRBD1 (5 bases). Per the germline V gene, CDR1 is MDHEN and CDR2 is SYDVKM. The CDR3 spans 14 residues. The germline V and J ends were trimmed by 9 bases and 1 base, with 15 bases remaining between them. CDR3 residues: CASLRGTANTEAFF. Written as DNA, the CDR3 is TGTGCCAGTCTTCGGGGGACGGCGAACACTGAAGCTTTCTTT.

The rearrangement joins TRBV10-1 to TRBJ1-1; no clear D gene. V was shortened by 10 bases and J by 0 bases, with 15 bases between the two germline ends. The CDR3 covers 14 residues. The germline V gene has CDR1 WNHNN and CDR2 SYGVQD (reference sequence). The chain's CDR3 is CATLTSPLNTEAFF. In nucleotides, the CDR3 is TGCGCCACCCTGACTAGCCCTCTGAACACTGAAGCTTTCTTT.

This sequence joins TRBV4-1 and TRBJ2-7; a weak D match, TRBD1 (6 bases). CDR3 length: 14 amino acids. Trimming removed 1 base at V and 2 bases at J, with 9 bases between. Germline V CDR1 and CDR2: MGHRA, YSYEKL. The CDR3 protein is CASSQAQGPYEQYF. CDR3 coding DNA: TGCGCCAGCAGCCAAGCACAGGGCCCCTACGAGCAGTACTTC.

The chain carries TRBV7-2 and TRBJ1-6; tentatively, D is TRBD1 (5 bases). CDR3 length: 15 amino acids. V was cut by 5 bases and J by 7 bases, with 15 bases left in between. Per the germline V gene, CDR1 is SGHTA and CDR2 is FQGNSA. The CDR3 DNA reads TGTGCCAGCAGCCCCTCTGGACGGACAAATTCACCCCTCCACTTT. As protein: CASSPSGRTNSPLHF.

The rearrangement links TRBV30 to TRBJ1-5; D uncertain. This CDR3 spans 14 amino acids. Trimming cost V 4 bases and J 5 bases, with 15 bases left between them. Looked up from germline, CDR1 is GTSNPN and CDR2 is SVGIG (reference sequence). CDR3 bases: TGTGCCTGGAAACCCGCCGGGATCCATCAGCCCCAGCATTTT. It is translated as CAWKPAGIHQPQHF.

This sequence joins TRBV2 and TRBJ1-1, with TRBD1 identical over 7 bases. The junction had 8 bases not matched to a gene; V was cut back by 6 bases and J by 1 base. Germline V gene lookup returns CDR1 SNHLY and CDR2 FYNNEI. The CDR3 sequence is 15 residues long. The CDR3 spells CASSLQGTSNTEAFF. CDR3 sequence (DNA): TGTGCCAGCAGCCTACAGGGGACATCGAACACTGAAGCTTTCTTT.

The chain is built from TRBV28 and TRBJ2-1; TRBD2 matches at 12 bases. CDR1 is MDHEN, CDR2 SYDVKM, per germline. The CDR3 loop spans 17 amino acids. V dropped 4 bases and J dropped 2; count of bases not matched to a gene: 6. CDR3 coding DNA: TGTGCCAGCAGTTCCGGACTAGCGGGAATAACCTACAATGAGCAGTTCTTC. Amino acids: CASSSGLAGITYNEQFF.

V usage is TRBV24-1 and J usage is TRBJ2-5; maybe TRBD2 (5 bases). V lost 0 bases, J lost 5 bases, and 6 bases lay in between. CDR1 is KGHDR and CDR2 is SFDVKD in the germline V gene. CDR3 length: 13 amino acids. CDR3 amino acids: CATSDLGEETQYF. The CDR3 region has the DNA TGTGCCACCAGTGATTTGGGGGAGGAGACCCAGTACTTC.

The chain combines TRBV4-3 with TRBJ1-2; D is unresolved. This CDR3 has 14 residues. Looked up from germline, CDR1 is LGHNA and CDR2 is YSLEER. V shed 1 base and J shed 4 bases, with 10 bases lying between them. CDR3 sequence (DNA): TGCGCCAGCAGCCAAGTAAACAGCGGCTATGGCTACACCTTC. Translation gives CASSQVNSGYGYTF.

The genes are TRBV18 and TRBJ2-7, with D possibly matching TRBD1 (6 bases). Trimming left V 0 bases short and J 2 bases short, with 11 bases between. CDR1 is KGHSH and CDR2 is LQKENI in the germline V gene. This CDR3 comprises 15 residues. The CDR3 nucleotides read TGTGCCAGCTCACCACCAGTGAGGACAGCCTACGAGCAGTACTTC. Amino acids: CASSPPVRTAYEQYF.

The rearrangement joins TRBV19 to TRBJ2-7, with D perhaps TRBD2 (6 bases). Germline V gives CDR1 LNHDA, CDR2 SQIVND (reference sequence). V dropped 3 bases and J dropped 5 bases, with 14 bases sitting between them. The CDR3 has 14 residues. The CDR3 coding sequence is TGTGCCAGTAGTATGGGACTGTATCGCAACGAGCAGTACTTC. Translating it yields CASSMGLYRNEQYF.

The rearrangement uses TRBV7-2 and TRBJ1-5; 9 bases are a match to TRBD1. The germline CDR1 and CDR2 sequences are SGHTA and FQGNSA. The ends lost 1 base at V and 6 bases at J; junction bases unmatched: 7. CDR3 length: 16 residues. The CDR3 here is CASSLEGTGSGQPQHF. CDR3 sequence (DNA): TGTGCCAGCAGCTTAGAGGGGACAGGGTCAGGTCAGCCCCAGCATTTT.

The chain combines TRBV2 with TRBJ1-2; TRBD1 is a possible D gene (5 bases). The CDR3 loop spans 13 amino acids. The germline CDR1 and CDR2 sequences are SNHLY and FYNNEI. The V gene lost 2 bases and the J gene lost 2 bases, with 6 bases spanning the gap. This chain's CDR3 is CASSETGNYGYTF. The CDR3 nucleotides read TGTGCCAGCAGTGAAACAGGAAACTATGGCTACACCTTC.

The gene calls are TRBV5-5 and TRBJ2-2, with 10 nucleotides matching TRBD2. Germline trimming cut 4 bases from V and 5 bases from J; bases unmatched to any gene: 8. The length of the CDR3 is 16 residues. Germline V CDR1 and CDR2: SGHKS, YYEKEE (reference sequence). This CDR3 is CASSQVAGGGTGELFF. The CDR3 DNA sequence: TGTGCCAGCAGCCAGGTAGCGGGAGGAGGGACCGGGGAGCTGTTTTTT.

The chain joins TRBV6-1 to TRBJ1-5, with D tentatively TRBD1 (5 bases). Germline V gene sequence: CDR1 MNHNS, CDR2 SASEGT. The V end lost 0 bases, the J end lost 6 bases, and 15 bases lay between the germline ends. CDR3 length: 16 amino acids. CDR3 protein: CASSEAGAARRQPQHF. CDR3 nucleotides: TGTGCCAGCAGTGAAGCAGGGGCCGCGCGTCGTCAGCCCCAGCATTTT.

As for this clone: The same CDR3 also results from other DNA sequences found in this sample. V usage is TRBV29-1 and J usage is TRBJ1-1; TRBD1 matches at 9 bases. Germline loops: CDR1 SQVTM, CDR2 ANQGSEA. This CDR3 is 13 amino acids long. Germline trimming cut 7 bases from V and 0 bases from J; bases unmatched to any gene: 3. The CDR3 protein is CSAGQGMNTEAFF. CDR3 DNA: TGCAGCGCTGGACAGGGGATGAACACTGAAGCTTTCTTT.

Turning to this clone: This sample includes further DNA sequences coding for the same CDR3. The V call is TRBV19, the J call TRBJ2-6; a possible D gene is TRBD2 (5 bases). The V gene lost 3 bases and the J gene lost 1 base, with 7 bases spanning the gap. The CDR3 totals 15 residues. The V gene's germline CDR1 is LNHDA and CDR2 SQIVND (reference sequence). The chain's CDR3 is CASSIERSGANVLTF. As DNA, the CDR3 is TGTGCCAGTAGTATCGAGCGGTCTGGGGCCAACGTCCTGACTTTC.

This chain uses TRBV6-1 with TRBJ2-3, with D perhaps TRBD1 (6 bases). The germline gives CDR1 MNHNS, CDR2 SASEGT. Between the trimmed V and J ends, which lost 2 bases and 2 bases, there was a span of 14 bases. This CDR3 region has 16 residues. For the CDR3, the DNA is TGTGCCAGCAGTGAAAAGGGGACATGGCCCACAGATACGCAGTATTTT. Amino acid sequence: CASSEKGTWPTDTQYF.

This clone appeared once. The chain links TRBV11-2 to TRBJ2-1; 9 nucleotides match TRBD1. From germline, CDR1 is SGHAT and CDR2 FQNNGV. V was pared by 5 bases and J by 7 bases, with 9 bases of the junction left unmatched. The CDR3 spans 15 residues. In DNA, the CDR3 is TGTGCCAGCAGCGCCCGGGACAGGGTTATGAATGAGCAGTTCTTC. Translated, it gives CASSARDRVMNEQFF. The entire variable domain, with the rest obtained from reference TRBV11-2 and TRBJ2-1, is as follows: EAGVAQSPRYKIIEKRQSVAFWCNPISGHATLYWYQQILGQGPKLLIQFQNNGVVDDSQLPKDRFSAERLKGVDSTLKIQPAKLEDSAVYLCASSARDRVMNEQFFGPGTRLTVL.

This clone was counted only a few times. This rearrangement joins TRBV4-1 to TRBJ2-3; D is unclear. Germline values: CDR1 MGHRA, CDR2 YSYEKL. V shed 3 bases and J shed 6 bases, with 10 bases lying between them. This CDR3 has 13 residues. DNA of the CDR3: TGCGCCAGCAGCCACCAGGCCTCGGATACGCAGTATTTT. Translating it yields CASSHQASDTQYF.

This chain links TRBV19 with TRBJ2-2, with TRBD1 matching over 7 bases. This CDR3 contains 15 residues. Germline V gene data show CDR1 as LNHDA and CDR2 as SQIVND (reference sequence). Germline trimming cut 2 bases from V and 0 bases from J; bases unmatched to any gene: 0. The CDR3 DNA reads as TGTGCCAGTAGTATACAGGGGGCGAACACCGGGGAGCTGTTTTTT. Translation gives CASSIQGANTGELFF.

The CDR3 sequence: CASSLWPQDSYEQYF. The DNA of the CDR3 is TGCGCCAGCAGCTTGTGGCCCCAGGACTCCTACGAGCAGTACTTC. V gene TRBV5-1 combines with J gene TRBJ2-7; D unclear. The V and J ends lost 1 base and 0 bases respectively, with 11 bases between them. The CDR3 extends over 15 amino acids. Germline V gives CDR1 SGHRS, CDR2 YFSETQ.

This clone turned up a few times. This chain links TRBV20-1 with TRBJ2-1, with 10 positions matching TRBD2. V lost 3 bases to trimming and J lost 1 base; unmatched junction nucleotides: 9. Germline values: CDR1 DFQATT, CDR2 SNEGSKA (reference sequence). The CDR3 length is 17 residues. CDR3 sequence reads: CSASSSGREYSYNEQFF. CDR3 nucleotide sequence: TGCAGTGCTAGTTCTAGCGGGAGAGAATATTCCTACAATGAGCAGTTCTTC.

The chain carries TRBV5-8 and TRBJ2-7; 8 bases map to TRBD2. J gave up 4 bases and V 2 bases, and 14 bases lay outside the gene matches. This CDR3 comprises 17 residues. CDR1 and CDR2 (germline): SGHTS, YDEGEE. The CDR3 region has the DNA TGTGCCAGCAGCTTCTCAGGGACTGTCGGCGGGAGGTACGAGCAGTACTTC. Translation gives CASSFSGTVGGRYEQYF. Drawing the rest from reference TRBV5-8 and TRBJ2-7, the complete variable domain is EAGVTQSPTHLIKTRGQQATLRCSPISGHTSVYWYQQALGLGLQFLLWYDEGEERNRGNFPPRFSGRQFPNYSSELNVNALELEDSALYLCASSFSGTVGGRYEQYFGPGTRLTVT.

The CDR3 reads CSASNGGQIQETQYF. Written as DNA, the CDR3 is TGCAGTGCTAGTAACGGCGGGCAGATACAAGAGACCCAGTACTTC. The chain recombines TRBV20-1 with TRBJ2-5; possible D gene TRBD2, 5 bases. CDR1 and CDR2 from the germline V gene are DFQATT and SNEGSKA (reference sequence). The ends were cut back, 3 bases at V and 2 bases at J, with 16 bases in the middle. CDR3 length equals 15 residues.